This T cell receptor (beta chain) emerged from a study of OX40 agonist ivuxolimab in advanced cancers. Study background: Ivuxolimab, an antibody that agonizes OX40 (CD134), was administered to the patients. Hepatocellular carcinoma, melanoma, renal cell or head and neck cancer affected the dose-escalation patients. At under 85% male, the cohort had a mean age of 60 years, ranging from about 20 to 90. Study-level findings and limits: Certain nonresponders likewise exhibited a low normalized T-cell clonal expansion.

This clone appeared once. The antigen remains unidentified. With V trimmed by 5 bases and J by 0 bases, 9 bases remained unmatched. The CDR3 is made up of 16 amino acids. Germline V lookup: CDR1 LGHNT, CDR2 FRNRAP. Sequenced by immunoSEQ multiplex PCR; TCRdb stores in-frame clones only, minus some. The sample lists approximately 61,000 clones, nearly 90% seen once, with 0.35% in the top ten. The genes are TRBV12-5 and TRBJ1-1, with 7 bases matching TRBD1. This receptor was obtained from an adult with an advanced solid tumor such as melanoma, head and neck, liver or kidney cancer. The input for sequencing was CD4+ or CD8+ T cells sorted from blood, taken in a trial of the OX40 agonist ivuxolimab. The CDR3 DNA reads TGTGCTAGTGGTACCCGACAGGGAGCGGTGAACACTGAAGCTTTCTTT. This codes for CASGTRQGAVNTEAFF. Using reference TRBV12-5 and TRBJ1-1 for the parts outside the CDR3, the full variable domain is DARVTQTPRHKVTEMGQEVTMRCQPILGHNTVFWYRQTMMQGLELLAYFRNRAPLDDSGMPKDRFSAEMPDATLATLKIQPSEPRDSAVYFCASGTRQGAVNTEAFFGQGTRLTVV.